Presented here are 7 T cell receptor beta chains from one specimen sequenced in a study of blood T cells in healthy people across ages. A sample-barcoded 5' primer and a J-beta primer mix were used in a second PCR of roughly 6 to 11 cycles. In TCRdb, the 5' RACE reads were re-called with MiXCR into one record per CDR3 protein. The table has under 2,000,000 distinct CDR3 sequences, just under 50% seen once; the top ten hold 2.1%. Sequenced material: blood. These receptors were taken from a woman between 35 and 50 years old in good health.

This chain uses TRBV20-1 with TRBJ2-5; a possible D gene is TRBD1 (5 bases). The CDR3 contains 14 residues. CDR1 and CDR2 (germline): DFQATT, SNEGSKA (reference sequence). V shed 1 base and J shed 2 bases, with 11 bases lying between them. The CDR3 spells CSARGFDRQETQYF. CDR3 coding DNA: TGCAGTGCTAGAGGGTTCGACAGACAAGAGACCCAGTACTTC.

This clonotype was counted a few times. This sequence joins TRBV11-2 and TRBJ2-5; maybe TRBD1 (5 bases). The CDR3 consists of 14 residues. Trimming took 5 bases from V and 1 from J, leaving 11 bases between them. The germline gives CDR1 SGHAT, CDR2 FQNNGV. CDR3 sequence (DNA): TGTGCCAGCAGCCCCCATGGGGCCCAAGAGACCCAGTACTTC. This encodes CASSPHGAQETQYF.

The rearrangement links TRBV6-4 to TRBJ1-2; 11 positions match TRBD1. The CDR3 is 15 residues long. Germline V CDR1 and CDR2: MRHNA, SNTAGT. V lost 7 bases and J lost 6; bases outside the gene matches: 10. The CDR3 sequence is CASTPFGQGANGYTF. The CDR3 coding sequence is TGTGCCAGCACGCCCTTCGGACAGGGGGCTAATGGCTACACCTTC.

The chain is built from TRBV7-9 and TRBJ2-5; TRBD2 agrees at 9 bases. Germline-derived CDR1 and CDR2 are SEHNR and FQNEAQ (reference sequence). The CDR3 length is 18 residues. Losses at the gene ends were 4 bases for V and 4 bases for J; bases not matched to a gene: 16. CDR3 coding DNA: TGTGCCAGCAGCTGGGTCGGGACGAGCGGGGGGATGGGAGAGACCCAGTACTTC. It yields the protein CASSWVGTSGGMGETQYF.

This sequence joins TRBV6-5 and TRBJ2-5, with a possible D match to TRBD2 (5 bases). Germline CDR1 and CDR2: MNHEY and SVGAGI. The V end lost 2 bases, the J end lost 1 base, and 14 bases lay between the germline ends. The CDR3 spans 16 residues. The CDR3 is CASSYGPRRPQETQYF. As DNA, the CDR3 is TGTGCCAGCAGTTACGGCCCTAGGAGGCCCCAAGAGACCCAGTACTTC.

V is TRBV29-1 and J is TRBJ2-5; 11 bases line up with TRBD1. The length of the CDR3 is 13 residues. CDR1 SQVTM and CDR2 ANQGSEA come from the germline V gene. V lost 3 bases, J lost 5 bases, and 2 bases stayed unmatched. CDR3 coding DNA: TGCAGCGTTGAGGGACAGGGGGTGGAGACCCAGTACTTC. Protein sequence: CSVEGQGVETQYF.

About this clonotype: The junction does not match germline at one end; this may be a read error. The rearrangement joins TRBV2 to TRBJ1-2, with D possibly being TRBD1 (5 bases). This CDR3 has 14 residues. Looked up from germline, CDR1 is SNHLY and CDR2 is FYNNEI. The CDR3 DNA sequence: TGTGCCAGCAGGGAAGGGACGGGCCCTGGGGGCTACACCTTC. Encoded protein: CASREGTGPGGYTF.